Below are 5 T cell receptor beta chains sequenced from a single sample in a study of technical replicates of blood from a handful of donors (dated by TCRdb to the late 2010s). The method was the immunoSEQ multiplex PCR assay. As stored in TCRdb, this immuneACCESS dataset retains in-frame rearrangements with V and J assigned. A fraction of the clones does not appear; measured against another copy, unresolved V genes explain less than half of the discrepancy, and the remainder lacks a known reason. The sample table lists 74,000 or so clones, 96% of them with a count of one. 0.3% to 0.35% of the sample is in the top ten clones. The sample taken for sequencing was T cells isolated from PBMCs. These receptors were obtained from a human donor in good health.

This chain links TRBV2 with TRBJ2-3, with D unresolved. Germline loops: CDR1 SNHLY, CDR2 FYNNEI. This CDR3 contains 11 residues. V was shortened by 9 bases and J by 3 bases, with 7 bases between the two germline ends. The CDR3 here is CARARTDTQYF. The CDR3 nucleotides read TGTGCCAGAGCACGTACAGATACGCAGTATTTT.

This chain links TRBV11-3 with TRBJ2-7; a weak D match, TRBD2 (7 bases). This CDR3 contains 15 residues. Trimming removed 5 bases at V and 5 bases at J, with 19 bases between. Per the germline V gene, CDR1 is SGHNT and CDR2 is YENEEA. For the CDR3, the DNA is TGTGCCAGCAGCGAAGAAGGCCAGGGGACTAACGAGCAGTACTTC. Residues: CASSEEGQGTNEQYF.

CDR3 amino acids: CASSLTGVYEQYF. In DNA form, the CDR3 reads TGTGCCAGCAGCTTAACAGGAGTCTACGAGCAGTACTTC. The chain joins TRBV7-2 to TRBJ2-7, with TRBD1 as a possible D gene (5 bases). Between the trimmed V and J ends, which lost 2 bases and 3 bases, there was a span of 8 bases. CDR3 length: 13 residues. From germline, CDR1 is SGHTA and CDR2 FQGNSA. Complete variable domain (other parts from reference TRBV7-2 and TRBJ2-7): GAGVSQSPSNKVTEKGKDVELRCDPISGHTALYWYRQSLGQGLEFLIYFQGNSAPDKSGLPSDRFSAERTGGSVSTLTIQRTQQEDSAVYLCASSLTGVYEQYFGPGTRLTVT.

V is TRBV11-2 and J is TRBJ2-7; TRBD2 matches at 12 bases. CDR1 and CDR2 (germline): SGHAT, FQNNGV. V trimming: 5 bases; J trimming: 3 bases; junction bases outside the gene matches: 5. The CDR3 is 15 amino acids. The CDR3 spells CASSQGLAGYYEQYF. DNA of the CDR3: TGTGCCAGCAGCCAGGGACTAGCGGGCTACTACGAGCAGTACTTC.

This clone was seen only once. This chain joins TRBV2 and TRBJ2-5; 8 bases map to TRBD2. The junction had 15 bases not matched to a gene; V was cut back by 7 bases and J by 5 bases. CDR3 length: 16 amino acids. Germline CDR1 is SNHLY and CDR2 is FYNNEI. The chain's CDR3 is CASKGGRPPLRETQYF. Here the CDR3 DNA reads TGTGCCAGCAAGGGCGGGAGGCCACCCCTAAGGGAGACCCAGTACTTC.